These 3 T cell receptor beta chains originate from one sample sequenced in a study of T cell clusters in autoimmune cytopenias. Roughly 40,000 genome equivalents of blood DNA were amplified for TRB. TRB was amplified by touch-down multiplex PCR, primer pools A and B combined. TCRdb reprocessed the multiplex PCR reads and keeps a single row for each CDR3 protein, giving no DNA. The sample table sets out approximately 6,400 distinct CDR3 sequences. The same specimen was also included in a second study, on T cell repertoires in aging, cancer and after chemotherapy.

The sample consisted of peripheral blood. The receptor set was obtained from a human donor in good health.

The rearrangement links TRBV12-3 or TRBV12-4 to TRBJ2-3; TCRdb names TRBD2, which stays unverified in the absence of DNA. CDR3 size: 12 residues. The CDR3 region is CAASWEESRQYF.

This clonotype ranks as medium-sized in terms of frequency. The V call is TRBV12-3 or TRBV12-4, the J call TRBJ1-4. This CDR3 region has 14 residues. The CDR3 is CASSLAEKGEKLFF.

This chain connects TRBV18 to TRBJ2-3; TCRdb reports TRBD1, a call that lacks DNA to check it against. The CDR3 is made up of 14 amino acids. Per the germline V gene, CDR1 is KGHSH and CDR2 is LQKENI. CDR3 residues: CASSLGAETDTQYF. Drawing the rest from reference TRBV18 and TRBJ2-3, the complete variable domain is NAGVMQNPRHLVRRRGQEARLRCSPMKGHSHVYWYRQLPEEGLKFMVYLQKENIIDESGMPKERFSAEFPKEGPSILRIQQVVRGDSAAYFCASSLGAETDTQYFGPGTRLTVL.